This T cell receptor (beta chain) originates from a study of T cell repertoires in cytomegalovirus infection. Study as a whole: Matching HLA type and CMV infection were both indicated by public TCR beta signatures. Study findings and constraints: HLA-C-restricted CMV clonotypes gave the most frequent clonotype in two of eight donors.

Ten or more counts support this clonotype. Its antigen is not identified. MiXCR, applied by TCRdb to the reads, yields one record per CDR3 protein. Of some 440,000 distinct CDR3 sequences listed, roughly 30% are singletons. The CDR3 consists of 13 residues. The V end lost 7 bases, the J end lost 3 bases, and 10 bases lay between the germline ends. This TCR was sampled from a human donor in good health (CMV status not recorded). Some clones in this sample may be carry-over from other donors' samples. Sample: PBMCs. The chain uses TRBV12-3 or TRBV12-4 and TRBJ2-1; D unresolved. Here the CDR3 reads CASTLNHYNEQFF. CDR3 DNA: TGTGCCAGCACCCTCAACCACTACAATGAGCAGTTCTTC.